These 17 T cell receptor beta chains were all obtained from the same sample, sequenced in a study of cytomegalovirus exposure and HLA in healthy donors. PCR primers comprised 60 Vbeta and 13 Jbeta primers. Assay: immunoSEQ multiplex PCR; the TCRdb copy retains only in-frame clones and omits some. Here the sample spans about 250,000 clones, more than 55% being singletons. The specimen sequenced was PBMCs. These receptors came from a female donor in good health and CMV-seronegative.

The J gene is TRBJ2-7, the V gene TRBV29-1, with 9 bases fitting TRBD2. This CDR3 comprises 17 residues. Trimming cost V 6 bases and J 7 bases; bases outside gene matches: 22. Germline CDR1 reads SQVTM; CDR2 reads ANQGSEA. The CDR3 sequence is CSVTIRLAVQEQGEQYF. Here the CDR3 DNA reads TGCAGCGTCACAATCCGACTAGCGGTCCAAGAGCAGGGTGAGCAGTACTTC.

The gene calls are TRBV16 and TRBJ2-7; the match to TRBD1 covers 9 bases. The CDR3 has 16 residues. The ends lost 1 base at V and 7 bases at J; junction bases unmatched: 11. Germline values: CDR1 KGHSY, CDR2 FQNENV. The CDR3 sequence: CASSQLPGQGFIEQYF. The CDR3 coding sequence is TGTGCCAGCAGCCAATTACCGGGACAGGGTTTCATAGAGCAGTACTTC.

This clone was observed a few times. V and J are TRBV5-1 and TRBJ1-1; 8 bases fit TRBD1. Trimming took 4 bases from V and 3 from J; bases not matched to a gene: 2. Germline CDR1 SGHRS, CDR2 YFSETQ. This CDR3 has 13 amino acids. The CDR3 DNA reads TGCGCCAGCAGCCCGACAGGGGACACTGAAGCTTTCTTT. This translates into CASSPTGDTEAFF. Full variable domain (missing parts from reference TRBV5-1 and TRBJ1-1): KAGVTQTPRYLIKTRGQQVTLSCSPISGHRSVSWYQQTPGQGLQFLFEYFSETQRNKGNFPGRFSGRQFSNSRSEMNVSTLELGDSALYLCASSPTGDTEAFFGQGTRLTVV.

The rearrangement uses TRBV7-2 and TRBJ1-2; possible D gene TRBD1, 6 bases. The CDR3 has 18 residues. V was pared by 5 bases and J by 4 bases, with 26 bases between. The germline gives CDR1 SGHTA, CDR2 FQGNSA. The CDR3 here is CASSARKGGGARAYGYTF. In nucleotides, the CDR3 is TGTGCCAGCAGCGCACGAAAAGGTGGGGGGGCCAGGGCCTATGGCTACACCTTC.

The V gene is TRBV7-8, the J gene TRBJ1-2; TRBD1 agrees at 7 bases. The CDR3 loop spans 15 amino acids. From germline, CDR1 is SGHVS and CDR2 FQNEAQ. J was trimmed by 7 bases and V by 1 base; bases with no gene match: 9. DNA for the CDR3: TGTGCCAGCAGCTTAGAAGGGGGCGCGTTCGGTGGCTACACCTTC. Translated: CASSLEGGAFGGYTF.

This chain connects TRBV2 to TRBJ2-7; 7 nucleotides align to TRBD1. The CDR3 runs to 13 residues. J lost 2 bases, V lost 5 bases, and 3 bases had no gene match. Germline-derived CDR1 and CDR2 are SNHLY and FYNNEI. CDR3 protein: CASSLQGPYEQYF. The CDR3 DNA sequence: TGTGCCAGCAGTTTACAGGGGCCCTACGAGCAGTACTTC.

The J gene is TRBJ2-3, the V gene TRBV5-4; TRBD1 aligns across 8 bases. The V gene's germline CDR1 is SGHNT and CDR2 YYREEE (reference sequence). The trim removed 0 bases at V and 7 bases at J, leaving 10 bases unmatched. The CDR3 contains 16 residues. Here the CDR3 reads CASSLARGQGRHTQYF. The CDR3 DNA sequence: TGTGCCAGCAGCTTGGCCCGCGGACAGGGACGTCATACGCAGTATTTT.

The V gene is TRBV9, the J gene TRBJ1-1, with a possible D match to TRBD1 (5 bases). CDR3 length: 15 amino acids. Trimming removed 0 bases at V and 2 bases at J, with 11 bases between. Per germline, CDR1 SGDLS and CDR2 YYNGEE. DNA for the CDR3: TGTGCCAGCAGCGTAGGAGCAGGGCCTAACACTGAAGCTTTCTTT. It translates to CASSVGAGPNTEAFF. The full variable domain, completed using reference TRBV9 and TRBJ1-1, is DSGVTQTPKHLITATGQRVTLRCSPRSGDLSVYWYQQSLDQGLQFLIQYYNGEERAKGNILERFSAQQFPDLHSELNLSSLELGDSALYFCASSVGAGPNTEAFFGQGTRLTVV.

This clone was detected once. The chain uses TRBV7-2 and TRBJ2-1; the D gene is possibly TRBD2 (6 bases). Germline loops: CDR1 SGHTA, CDR2 FQGNSA. CDR3 length: 15 amino acids. Trimming took off 3 bases at V and 5 bases at J, with 14 bases between the two ends. CDR3 protein: CASSFAIAADNEQFF. The CDR3 DNA follows: TGTGCCAGCAGCTTTGCAATAGCGGCCGACAATGAGCAGTTCTTC. Full variable domain (remainder filled in from reference TRBV7-2 and TRBJ2-1): GAGVSQSPSNKVTEKGKDVELRCDPISGHTALYWYRQSLGQGLEFLIYFQGNSAPDKSGLPSDRFSAERTGGSVSTLTIQRTQQEDSAVYLCASSFAIAADNEQFFGPGTRLTVL.

The chain is built from TRBV5-6 and TRBJ2-3, with D possibly matching TRBD2 (5 bases). The germline V gene encodes CDR1 SGHDT and CDR2 YYEEEE. The CDR3 totals 16 residues. The germline V and J ends were trimmed by 2 bases and 0 bases, with 13 bases remaining between them. This chain's CDR3 is CASSLTSGVSTDTQYF. CDR3 nucleotide sequence: TGTGCCAGCAGCTTAACCAGCGGAGTCAGCACAGATACGCAGTATTTT.

The genes are TRBV4-2 and TRBJ1-4; TRBD1 matches 9 bases. Per germline, CDR1 LGHNA and CDR2 YNFKEQ. With 4 bases clipped from V and 0 bases from J, the junction kept 21 bases outside the gene matches. The CDR3 runs 22 residues. This CDR3 is CASSPNRGDRDKFGATNEKLFF. The CDR3 DNA reads TGTGCCAGCAGCCCGAACCGGGGGGACAGGGATAAATTTGGGGCAACTAATGAAAAACTGTTTTTT.

V usage is TRBV9 and J usage is TRBJ2-1, with 13 bases matching TRBD2. Germline loops: CDR1 SGDLS, CDR2 YYNGEE. Unmatched junction bases numbered 4, after V lost 0 bases and J lost 4 bases. The length of the CDR3 is 17 residues. CDR3 sequence: CASSVAPTSGRYNEQFF. In DNA form, the CDR3 reads TGTGCCAGCAGCGTAGCCCCGACTAGCGGGAGGTACAATGAGCAGTTCTTC.

The chain uses TRBV6-1 and TRBJ2-3; unclear D gene. The CDR3 spans 15 residues. The V end lost 2 bases, the J end lost 5 bases, and 14 bases lay between the germline ends. CDR1 and CDR2 from the germline V gene are MNHNS and SASEGT. The CDR3 protein is CASSEWRIAVDTQYF. The CDR3 bases are TGTGCCAGCAGTGAATGGAGAATAGCCGTAGATACGCAGTATTTT.

V is TRBV11-3 and J is TRBJ2-1; 7 bases align to TRBD2. Looked up from germline, CDR1 is SGHNT and CDR2 is YENEEA. The CDR3 spans 15 residues. Germline trimming cut 5 bases from V and 1 base from J; bases unmatched to any gene: 5. CDR3 loop: CASSLTSESYNEQFF. DNA of the CDR3: TGTGCCAGCAGCCTTACTAGCGAGTCCTACAATGAGCAGTTCTTC.

The chain is built from TRBV18 and TRBJ2-7; 7 nucleotides match TRBD2. This CDR3 comprises 15 residues. J gave up 7 bases and V 3 bases, and 12 bases lay outside the gene matches. Germline CDR1 and CDR2: KGHSH and LQKENI. CDR3 loop: CASSPGRGSIREQYF. Written as DNA, the CDR3 is TGTGCCAGCTCACCTGGGCGGGGGAGTATAAGGGAGCAGTACTTC.

The table lists this clone with a count of one. The chain is built from TRBV4-1 and TRBJ1-1, with D possibly matching TRBD1 (5 bases). The CDR3 has 17 amino acids. Trimming removed 0 bases at V and 1 base at J, with 15 bases between. Germline V gene lookup returns CDR1 MGHRA and CDR2 YSYEKL. The CDR3 reads CASSQDQGRTPNTEAFF. CDR3 nucleotide sequence: TGCGCCAGCAGCCAAGATCAGGGCCGGACGCCGAACACTGAAGCTTTCTTT.

This CDR3 is CAWGTGGNQPQHF. The CDR3 DNA is TGTGCCTGGGGGACAGGGGGCAATCAGCCCCAGCATTTT. This chain links TRBV30 with TRBJ1-5; 10 bases are a match to TRBD1. V shed 5 bases and J 2 bases; nucleotides not matched to a gene: 0. Per the germline V gene, CDR1 is GTSNPN and CDR2 is SVGIG (reference sequence). The CDR3 has 13 amino acids.